This paragraph covers one T cell receptor beta chain sequence. What this receptor recognizes is not known. There are no base qualities to consult, and no much larger clone falls within one base. The cohort was made up of approximately 670 healthy bone marrow donors. Cohort members were all nominally healthy when sampled, although unrecorded immune exposures were likely present. The donor was CMV seronegative and was included in the group of over 300 seronegative cohort members. Each donor provided a peripheral blood sample, and peripheral blood mononuclear cells were used for TCR beta sequencing. The Qiagen DNeasy Blood Extraction Kit was used to extract genomic DNA from the blood cell samples. The data derive from a study of cytomegalovirus exposure and HLA in healthy donors (dated by TCRdb to 2015 to 2018). Concerning the study at large: An earlier analysis of around 600 of the donors reported roughly 300 Gb of sequence data and around 120 million unique TCR beta sequences from approximately 180 million T cells. Around 330 gigabases of sequencing data and 75 million to 85 million unique TCR sequences made up an early release that covered under 750 HLA-typed donors. Of the roughly 400 genotyped donors, 81% were placed in the genetic ancestry cluster associated with self-reported Caucasian donors. The study was designed to test whether signatures of past pathogen exposure could be identified by cataloging public T cell receptors. The study profiled the T cell repertoires of 500 to 800 subjects by immunosequencing and related them to cytomegalovirus serostatus. In addition to the first cohort of 500 to 850 subjects, a separate validation cohort of 120 different subjects was used. To predict cytomegalovirus infection status, the study combined high-throughput TCR immunosequencing, statistical association of individual TCRs with disease status, and machine learning. In a later analysis, previously published TCR beta repertoires from hundreds of donors were re-analyzed and high-resolution HLA genotyping was added so that TCR occurrence patterns could be studied. In the later analysis, no new phenotypic data were used to find candidate immune exposures; instead, reliance was placed on TCR beta sequences and their occurrence across donors. In an earlier analysis of 500 to 650 of the donors, high-throughput TCR beta sequencing was used to judge whether each TCR beta V gene segment behaved as functional or pseudogenic. Alongside the repertoire data, information on donor age, sex, ethnicity and CMV serostatus was compiled. A later genetic analysis took genome-wide SNP genotypes for about 55% of the 666 donors and used that subset as a discovery cohort. Every repertoire in the discovery cohort had been generated on one and the same sequencing platform. HLA typing included class I and class II loci at four-digit resolution. The number of donors typed differed by locus, with 629-630 for A, B, C, DRB1 and DQB1, roughly 520 for DQA1, 600 to 610 for DPA1, and 450 to 480 for DPB1. About five DR-DQ haplotypes were handled as single units for association and clustering because linkage in the cohort was strong. Across some 400 genotyped donors of the cohort, an average of approximately 240,000 unique TCR beta nucleotide sequences per donor were sequenced, and roughly 18% of those sequences were non-productive. Overall results and qualifications from the work: A further reported finding was that TCR beta sequences accurately predicted the HLA-A and HLA-B alleles for most subjects in the first cohort. The only immune exposure information available for the cohort was CMV serostatus. According to the authors, the approach could potentially be generalized to other disease states and immunological phenotypes. V-gene and J-gene trimming of TCR beta chains was associated with a missense DCLRE1C variant in a later genetic analysis, and the association was replicated in an independent cohort. A later analysis associated about 18,000 TCR beta sequences with specific HLA alleles at a false discovery rate of 0.05. An earlier analysis of some 590 of the donors showed that most TCR beta V segments appeared in productive rearrangements either about 87% or about 30% of the time, which broadly matched IMGT annotations. Sequencing depth was assumed to be roughly uniform across donors in the presence/absence analyses, though that assumption may not hold. Because counts were too low, seventeen rarely observed V segments, including chromosome 9 orphons, were excluded from the earlier analysis of 500 to 700 of the donors. In vitro tests confirmed that a few of the cytomegalovirus-associated TCR beta chains recognize cytomegalovirus antigens. Compared with the approximately 710-donor mean, donors in an Asian-associated ancestry cluster had fewer N-insertions in productive TCRs, according to a later genetic analysis. In both the original and validation cohorts, the classifier was reported to diagnose cytomegalovirus status with high specificity and sensitivity. A cluster of highly shared sequence variants was judged likely to represent a technical artifact of the sequencing pipeline. In a later analysis, HLA-associated TCR beta chains were found to be more clonally expanded and to have lower generation probabilities than equally common non-associated chains. Because the 87-base-pair reads could not distinguish some IMGT-functional V segments, including TRBV6-2 and TRBV6-3, those segments were excluded. In a later analysis, the rate of TCR association differed among HLA loci, with DRB1 alleles having the most associated TCRs and HLA-C alleles having the fewest. According to a later analysis, parvovirus B19, influenza, CMV and Epstein-Barr virus appeared linked to several top co-occurrence clusters. Correlated functional status among segregating V segments might be attributable to linkage disequilibrium, but an unknown experimental factor could not be ruled out. In a later analysis, most CMV-associated TCR beta chains were found to appear HLA-restricted, with HLA associations seemingly driven largely by CMV exposure. When HLA alleles, especially DR and DQ, strongly co-occurred, attributing TCR associations to individual alleles was difficult. The cohort was sequenced for TCR beta chains only, and without alpha or paired-chain data the features that could be detected were limited. Because HLA typing was unavailable for some donors at each locus, only the typed subset was used in association tests. A total of about 180 TCR beta chains were listed by the study as associated with cytomegalovirus. Most TCR sequences were observed very rarely across donors, whereas some public TCRs were present in many individuals.

CDR1 and CDR2 are drawn from the germline V gene: SNHLY, FYNNEI. From cysteine to phenylalanine, the CDR3 is 13 amino acids long. Just CDR3 DNA is preserved here, 39 bases in frame from base 1. V loses 5 bases, J loses 1 base, and the germline ends lie 8 bases apart. Libraries came from the immunoSEQ multiplex PCR assay. For the multiplex PCR, a mixture combining 60 forward primers for TCR Vbeta segments and 13 reverse primers for TCR Jbeta segments was used. A multiplex PCR assay on genomic DNA amplified the CDR3 region of rearranged TCR beta genes. The Illumina HiSeq System was used to sequence the amplified TCR beta libraries as 87-base-pair reads. Per the authors' processing: A later analysis counted tens of millions of unique TCR beta chains across the 550 to 700 repertoires, and around 12 million of these chains were shared by at least two donors. Raw reads were error-corrected and collapsed into unique sequences with a nearest-neighbor algorithm that merged closely related sequences to remove PCR and sequencing errors. Alignment of CDR3 sequences to IMGT reference sequences was used to assign V, D and J gene segments. For a sequence to be retained, a match of at least six nucleotides to both a V gene segment and a J gene segment was required. A rearrangement counted as productive if the CDR3 had no stop codons and remained in frame with V and J, and every other rearrangement counted as non-productive. CDR3 was defined by IMGT convention, running from the second conserved V-encoded cysteine to the conserved J-encoded phenylalanine. The earlier analysis of about 620 of the donors excluded sequences that lacked an unambiguous match to a single V gene segment. An earlier analysis of several hundred of the donors called V segments functional above 56.7% productive rearrangements and segregating when the between-donor standard deviation exceeded 5%. To diagnose cytomegalovirus status from the catalog of TCR beta chain sequences, a statistical classification framework was built. In a later analysis, V and J genes were assigned by comparing TCR nucleotide sequences against IMGT/GENE-DB human TR gene sequences. A later analysis assigned CDR3 sequences and most-parsimonious VDJ recombination scenarios with the TCRdist pipeline. In a later analysis, each TCR beta chain was defined by its CDR3 amino acid sequence together with its V-gene family, and reads without a unique V-gene family were excluded. As a way to deal with suspected cross-contamination and a sequencing artifact, a later analysis dropped 640 or so nucleotide sequences that were highly shared and had low generation probability. In a later analysis, a clonal expansion index for each public chain was calculated from normalized within-repertoire ranks of inferred template counts. A later analysis computed generation probabilities with a VDJ recombination model fitted to out-of-frame rearrangements, and checked the results against IGoR. In a later analysis, hypergeometric tests were used to score TCR-TCR, TCR-HLA and TCR-CMV co-occurrence, with a repertoire-size bias correction applied to TCR pairs. In a later analysis, false discovery rates were estimated by permuting HLA or CMV assignments 20 times. In a later analysis, co-occurring TCRs were grouped using DBSCAN, with TCRdist sequence similarity added in when clustering inside HLA-allele-positive subsets. Co-occurrence clustering excluded repertoires with fewer than 30,000 or more than 120,000 public chains, plus five with anomalous nucleotide sharing. TCRdb mirrors the immuneACCESS table, restricted to in-frame sequences. Some clones are absent from its copies; in checked studies, under half trace to an unresolved V gene, and the reason for the others is unknown. That table furnishes V, J and clone size, whereas the DNA furnished D and trimming. For this sample there are about 94,000 clones; 60% to 80% appear just once. The top ten clonotypes cover approximately 3.6% of the sample.

The rearrangement joined TRBV2 to TRBJ1-1; TRBD1 is perhaps the D gene, given 6 matching bases. This sequence originates from a woman between 40 and 55 years old in good health and CMV-seronegative. Sequencing used PBMCs. The DNA reads TGTGCCAGCAGTTTGGACAGGAACACTGAAGCTTTCTTT. This sequence encodes CASSLDRNTEAFF.